This is a list of T cell receptor beta chains from one sample in a study of blood T cell repertoires in COVID-19. Produced via immunoSEQ multiplex PCR; TCRdb's table is partial and in-frame only. The sample holds around 70,000 clones, 60% to 85% seen once. Source material: peripheral blood. These receptor sequences come from an older man with acute or convalescent COVID-19. Each CDR3 is given with its conserved first and last residue. The D gene is left open where the match is weak. Size values are once, few and many counts, or a class for expanded clones, and some rows have none.

v_gene: TRBV4-1
j_gene: TRBJ2-7
d_gene: TRBD1
abundance: .
CDR3nt: TGCGCCAGCAGCCAAGATGGCGGGACAGGGATCAGTGCGGGCTACGAGCAGTACTTC
CDR3aa: CASSQDGGTGISAGYEQYF

v_gene: TRBV4-3
j_gene: TRBJ2-7
d_gene: .
abundance: .
CDR3nt: TGCGCCAGCAGCCAAGATAACGGGAACTACGAGCAGTACTTC
CDR3aa: CASSQDNGNYEQYF

v_gene: TRBV5-3
j_gene: TRBJ1-2
d_gene: TRBD1
abundance: few
CDR3nt: TGTGCCAGAAGCTTAACAGGGGCCAAATACACCTTC
CDR3aa: CARSLTGAKYTF

v_gene: TRBV28
j_gene: TRBJ2-4
d_gene: .
abundance: .
CDR3nt: TGTGCCAGCAGTCCTGGGGGGAGCATTCAGTACTTC
CDR3aa: CASSPGGSIQYF

v_gene: TRBV7-9
j_gene: TRBJ2-1
d_gene: TRBD2
abundance: .
CDR3nt: TGTGCCAGCAGATGGGGACTAGCCGAAAATGAGCAGTTCTTC
CDR3aa: CASRWGLAENEQFF

v_gene: TRBV9
j_gene: TRBJ1-6
d_gene: TRBD1
abundance: .
CDR3nt: TGTGCCAGCAGCCTCCGGGACAGCTCCTATAATTCACCCCTCCACTTT
CDR3aa: CASSLRDSSYNSPLHF

v_gene: TRBV7-3
j_gene: TRBJ2-4
d_gene: .
abundance: .
CDR3nt: TGTGCCAGCAGCTTAGGAGGGATCAGGAACATTCAGTACTTC
CDR3aa: CASSLGGIRNIQYF

v_gene: TRBV28
j_gene: TRBJ1-2
d_gene: .
abundance: few
CDR3nt: TGTGCCAGCAGTCTGTCCCGGTACTATGGCTACACCTTC
CDR3aa: CASSLSRYYGYTF

v_gene: TRBV11-2
j_gene: TRBJ2-1
d_gene: TRBD1
abundance: .
CDR3nt: TGTGCCAGCAGCTCGGGACAGGGGGCCAATGAGCAGTTCTTC
CDR3aa: CASSSGQGANEQFF

v_gene: TRBV12-5
j_gene: TRBJ1-3
d_gene: .
abundance: once
CDR3nt: TGTGCTAGTGGTCAATCCGGGGGCTCTGGAAACACCATATATTTT
CDR3aa: CASGQSGGSGNTIYF

v_gene: TRBV6-1
j_gene: TRBJ1-5
d_gene: .
abundance: few
CDR3nt: TGTGCCAGCAGTGAACAAGGGCTTAACGGGGATCAGCCCCAGCATTTT
CDR3aa: CASSEQGLNGDQPQHF

v_gene: TRBV7-8
j_gene: TRBJ2-5
d_gene: TRBD2
abundance: .
CDR3nt: TGTGCCAGCAGCTTTGAGCGGGGACTAGAGACCCAGTACTTC
CDR3aa: CASSFERGLETQYF

v_gene: TRBV18
j_gene: TRBJ2-7
d_gene: TRBD2
abundance: .
CDR3nt: TGTGCCAGCTCACCAGGACTAGCGAACTCCTACGAGCAGTACTTC
CDR3aa: CASSPGLANSYEQYF

v_gene: TRBV11-2
j_gene: TRBJ1-3
d_gene: .
abundance: few
CDR3nt: TGTGCCAGCAGGGCATTATTCGGGGGAAACACCATATATTTT
CDR3aa: CASRALFGGNTIYF

v_gene: TRBV6-4
j_gene: TRBJ2-2
d_gene: TRBD2
abundance: .
CDR3nt: TGTGCCAGCAGTGAGACTAGCGGGAGGACCGGGGAGCTGTTTTTT
CDR3aa: CASSETSGRTGELFF

v_gene: TRBV6-2/TRBV6-3
j_gene: TRBJ2-5
d_gene: TRBD2
abundance: .
CDR3nt: TGTGCCAGCAGTTCTCTGACTAGCGGGAGAAAACGCGACCAAGAGACCCAGTACTTC
CDR3aa: CASSSLTSGRKRDQETQYF

v_gene: TRBV7-2
j_gene: TRBJ2-7
d_gene: TRBD2
abundance: few
CDR3nt: TGTGCCAGCAGCTTCCTTAGCGGGAGGGAGAGCATTCGGCAGCAGTACTTC
CDR3aa: CASSFLSGRESIRQQYF

v_gene: TRBV7-2
j_gene: TRBJ2-1
d_gene: TRBD1
abundance: once
CDR3nt: TGTGCCAGCAGCGGACAGGGAGACAATGAGCAGTTCTTC
CDR3aa: CASSGQGDNEQFF

v_gene: TRBV5-1
j_gene: TRBJ1-4
d_gene: TRBD1
abundance: few
CDR3nt: TGCGCCAGCAGCTTGACAGGGGCGACTAATGAAAAACTGTTTTTT
CDR3aa: CASSLTGATNEKLFF

v_gene: TRBV11-3
j_gene: TRBJ2-2
d_gene: TRBD1
abundance: .
CDR3nt: TGTGCCAGCAGCTTAGGCGGGACAGGGAGCCCCGGGGAGCTGTTTTTT
CDR3aa: CASSLGGTGSPGELFF

v_gene: TRBV21-1
j_gene: TRBJ2-1
d_gene: .
abundance: .
CDR3nt: TGTGCCAGCAGCAAAGTACCGGGACAGGGGACCTACAATGAGCAGTTCTTC
CDR3aa: CASSKVPGQGTYNEQFF

v_gene: TRBV7-9
j_gene: TRBJ2-3
d_gene: .
abundance: .
CDR3nt: TGTGCCAGCAGCCCTAGGGGGTCCACAGATACGCAGTATTTT
CDR3aa: CASSPRGSTDTQYF

v_gene: TRBV6-2/TRBV6-3
j_gene: TRBJ2-2
d_gene: .
abundance: .
CDR3nt: TGTGCCAGCATCCCCGTGCCGGGTTCGTTCACCGGGGAGCTGTTTTTT
CDR3aa: CASIPVPGSFTGELFF

v_gene: TRBV28
j_gene: TRBJ2-1
d_gene: .
abundance: once
CDR3nt: TGTGCCAGCTTGACTAGAGATGAGCAGTTCTTC
CDR3aa: CASLTRDEQFF

v_gene: TRBV4-2
j_gene: TRBJ2-1
d_gene: .
abundance: once
CDR3nt: TGTGCCAGCAGCCAAGACCGGGGATCCTACAATGAGCAGTTCTTC
CDR3aa: CASSQDRGSYNEQFF

v_gene: TRBV6-4
j_gene: TRBJ1-2
d_gene: .
abundance: .
CDR3nt: TGTGCCAGCAGTGCCTCAGGAGTAGTGAGCGGCTACACTTTC
CDR3aa: CASSASGVVSGYTF

v_gene: TRBV28
j_gene: TRBJ2-6
d_gene: .
abundance: .
CDR3nt: TGTGCCAGCAGTTTGAGGGATGGGGCCAACGTCCTGACTTTC
CDR3aa: CASSLRDGANVLTF

v_gene: TRBV6-5
j_gene: TRBJ1-5
d_gene: .
abundance: .
CDR3nt: TGTGCCAGCAGGTACGACCTAGGCTCGCCCCAGCATTTT
CDR3aa: CASRYDLGSPQHF

v_gene: TRBV29-1
j_gene: TRBJ2-2
d_gene: .
abundance: few
CDR3nt: TGCAGCGGATCATACAAGAACACCGGGGAGCTGTTTTTT
CDR3aa: CSGSYKNTGELFF

v_gene: TRBV3-1/TRBV3-2
j_gene: TRBJ1-4
d_gene: TRBD1
abundance: .
CDR3nt: TGTGCCAGCAGCAAAGACGACAGGGGGCGAAAACTGTTTTTT
CDR3aa: CASSKDDRGRKLFF

v_gene: TRBV4-3
j_gene: TRBJ2-7
d_gene: TRBD2
abundance: .
CDR3nt: TGCGCCAGCAGCCAAGCCGCTAGCGGGTTCTCCTACGAGCAGTACTTC
CDR3aa: CASSQAASGFSYEQYF

v_gene: TRBV6-4
j_gene: TRBJ2-1
d_gene: TRBD2
abundance: .
CDR3nt: TGTGCCAGCAGAGGGGAAGCGGGAGCCTACTACAATGAGCAGTTCTTC
CDR3aa: CASRGEAGAYYNEQFF

v_gene: TRBV7-2
j_gene: TRBJ1-5
d_gene: .
abundance: .
CDR3nt: TGTGCCAGCAGCTTCCATCGCAATCAGCCCCAGCATTTT
CDR3aa: CASSFHRNQPQHF

v_gene: TRBV29-1
j_gene: TRBJ1-3
d_gene: .
abundance: .
CDR3nt: TGCAGCGTTGGGGGGGAAGGCAACACCATATATTTT
CDR3aa: CSVGGEGNTIYF

v_gene: TRBV24-1
j_gene: TRBJ1-1
d_gene: TRBD1
abundance: .
CDR3nt: TGTGCCACCAGTTCTAGGACAGGGGGGAAGACTGAAGCTTTCTTT
CDR3aa: CATSSRTGGKTEAFF

v_gene: TRBV12-3/TRBV12-4
j_gene: TRBJ1-1
d_gene: .
abundance: .
CDR3nt: TGTGCCAGCAGTCCCCGGTCCGGCGGTGAAGCTTTCTTT
CDR3aa: CASSPRSGGEAFF

v_gene: TRBV9
j_gene: TRBJ2-1
d_gene: .
abundance: .
CDR3nt: TGTGCCAGCAGCGGGTGGGTGGAGGGTAGTGAGCAGTTCTTC
CDR3aa: CASSGWVEGSEQFF